The T cell receptor (beta chain) described here comes from a study of blood T cell repertoires in COVID-19. Whole-study context: From T cells, B-cell-depleted T cells, or PBMCs came the material, which was cDNA or gDNA.

Per the original methods: By means of reference gene primer amplification, nucleated cell counts were estimated. Data came from immunoSEQ multiplex PCR; TCRdb stores just in-frame clones and leaves some out. V and J calls and clone size come straight from that table; D and trimming were deduced from the DNA. The data hold roughly 150,000 clones, with about 80% observed a single time. The V segment lost 1 base and the J segment 10 bases; nucleotides outside the gene matches: 11. The CDR3 contains 15 residues. Germline CDR1 is SEHNR and CDR2 is FQNEAQ (reference sequence). The genes are TRBV7-9 and TRBJ1-1, with 8 bases matching TRBD1. Sequencing used peripheral blood. This TCR came from a man in his 70s with active or convalescent COVID-19. The CDR3 DNA is TGTGCCAGCAGCTTAGTTACGGGACAGGATATTCGAGCTTTCTTT. This encodes CASSLVTGQDIRAFF.